These 14 T cell receptor beta chains were sequenced from one sample in a study of human T cells and chemical hapten exposure. Time point in this sample: patch test 1, 2 weeks after DPC sensitization. Treatment in this sample: therapeutic diphenylcyclopropenone sensitization with weekly scalp DPC. One entry per CDR3 protein, called by TCRdb with MiXCR from the RACE reads. Of about 71,000 distinct CDR3 sequences in the sample, approximately 9.8% were seen once. The sequences come from whole blood, collected in connection with sensitization to the hapten diphenylcyclopropenone (DPC). These receptors all come from a woman aged 40 to 50 with alopecia areata. Some clones in this sample may be carry-over from other donors' samples.

This clonotype was seen ten or more times. The genes are TRBV7-6 and TRBJ2-1; 8 bases are a match to TRBD1. The CDR3 has 15 residues. Germline-derived CDR1 and CDR2 are SGHVS and FNYEAQ. V trimming: 7 bases; J trimming: 0 bases; junction bases outside the gene matches: 5. The CDR3 coding sequence is TGTGCCAGCAAAAGGGACAGGAGCTCCTACAATGAGCAGTTCTTC. This sequence encodes CASKRDRSSYNEQFF.

The chain carries TRBV6-1 and TRBJ1-4; no definite D call. The CDR3 has 15 amino acids. V dropped 2 bases and J dropped 7 bases, with 14 bases sitting between them. Germline values: CDR1 MNHNS, CDR2 SASEGT. The CDR3 DNA reads TGTGCCAGCAGTGAAATCTGGGGATCGGGTGAAAAACTGTTTTTT. The encoded protein is CASSEIWGSGEKLFF.

This chain uses TRBV6-1 with TRBJ1-1; D remains unclear. V was trimmed by 6 bases and J by 3 bases, leaving 8 bases between them. This CDR3 is 12 amino acids long. Per germline, CDR1 MNHNS and CDR2 SASEGT. The CDR3 DNA reads TGTGCCAGCAGGTGGGCCGACACTGAAGCTTTCTTT. Residues: CASRWADTEAFF.

The chain joins TRBV10-3 to TRBJ2-3; D could derive from TRBD1 or TRBD2 (5 bases each). Between the trimmed V and J ends, which lost 8 bases and 2 bases, there was a span of 11 bases. This CDR3 has 13 residues. The germline CDR1 and CDR2 sequences are ENHRY and SYGVKD. CDR3 region: CAIGTEHTDTQYF. CDR3 DNA: TGTGCCATCGGGACGGAACACACAGATACGCAGTATTTT.

The table lists this clonotype with a few counts. CDR3 sequence: CASSFIRIFGYTF. Here the CDR3 DNA reads TGTGCCAGCAGTTTTATAAGGATTTTTGGCTACACCTTC. The gene calls are TRBV28 and TRBJ1-2, with D unclear. Germline V lookup: CDR1 MDHEN, CDR2 SYDVKM. Trimming pared 3 bases from V and 7 bases from J, leaving 12 bases between. The CDR3 has 13 residues.

The V gene is TRBV27, the J gene TRBJ2-2; D not resolved. This CDR3 is built from 16 residues. V shed 3 bases and J shed 4 bases, with 15 bases lying between them. Germline V CDR1 and CDR2: MNHEY, SMNVEV (reference sequence). The CDR3 loop reads CASSFEWGGPTGELFF. Written as DNA, the CDR3 is TGTGCCAGCAGTTTTGAGTGGGGTGGTCCCACCGGGGAGCTGTTTTTT.

The chain is built from TRBV28 and TRBJ2-7; 8 nucleotides match TRBD2. This CDR3 is built from 14 residues. J gave up 3 bases and V 1 base, and 2 bases lay outside the gene matches. Germline lookup yields CDR1 MDHEN and CDR2 SYDVKM. In DNA, the CDR3 is TGTGCCAGCAGTTTATTAGCGGGGAGCTACGAGCAGTACTTC. Amino acids: CASSLLAGSYEQYF.

This clonotype was counted many times. This chain connects TRBV5-1 to TRBJ2-5; no clear D gene. The CDR3 runs 14 residues. CDR1 and CDR2 (germline): SGHRS, YFSETQ. Trimming pared 1 base from V and 1 base from J, leaving 8 bases between. In nucleotides, the CDR3 is TGCGCCAGCAGCTTGAACAACCTCCAAGAGACCCAGTACTTC. Translating it yields CASSLNNLQETQYF.

J is TRBJ1-2 and V is TRBV3-1; D is ambiguous. Germline loops: CDR1 LGHDT, CDR2 YNNKEL (reference sequence). The CDR3 spans 13 residues. V was clipped by 0 bases and J by 7 bases, with 9 bases between them. In DNA, the CDR3 is TGTGCCAGCAGCCAAGAATCGGGGTTTGGCTACACCTTC. Protein: CASSQESGFGYTF.

This clonotype was counted many times. The gene calls are TRBV19 and TRBJ2-2; 7 nucleotides agree with TRBD1. J gave up 1 base and V 3 bases, and 11 bases lay outside the gene matches. The CDR3 is 18 residues long. Germline V gene sequence: CDR1 LNHDA, CDR2 SQIVND (reference sequence). DNA for the CDR3: TGTGCCAGTAGTATGGCCTTCAGGGACAGAATGAACACCGGGGAGCTGTTTTTT. This codes for CASSMAFRDRMNTGELFF.

The sample holds a few counts of this clonotype. This chain links TRBV7-9 with TRBJ1-2; possible D gene TRBD1, 6 bases. Germline lookup yields CDR1 SEHNR and CDR2 FQNEAQ (reference sequence). V lost 1 base to trimming and J lost 8 bases, with 11 bases between them. There are 13 residues in the CDR3. CDR3 sequence reads: CASSLVQGMGYTF. For the CDR3, the DNA is TGTGCCAGCAGCTTAGTGCAGGGGATGGGCTACACCTTC.

This clonotype has a handful of counts. The V and J genes are TRBV10-2 and TRBJ2-1; TRBD2 matches at 9 bases. Germline V gene sequence: CDR1 WSHSY, CDR2 SAAADI. Trimming cost V 3 bases and J 7 bases; bases outside gene matches: 7. The CDR3 runs 15 residues. CDR3 nucleotide sequence: TGCGCCAGCAGTGACCCGCCTAGCGGGGTAAATGAGCAGTTCTTC. Its protein product is CASSDPPSGVNEQFF.

At least ten counts were recorded for this clonotype. The V gene is TRBV4-3, the J gene TRBJ1-6; tentatively, D is TRBD1 (6 bases). V was trimmed by 0 bases and J by 0 bases, leaving 9 bases between them. The CDR3 extends over 17 amino acids. The germline CDR1 and CDR2 sequences are LGHNA and YSLEER. The CDR3 loop is CASSQDGGPSYNSPLHF. CDR3 bases: TGCGCCAGCAGCCAAGATGGGGGGCCCTCCTATAATTCACCCCTCCACTTT.

This clonotype was recorded at least ten times. The chain is built from TRBV6-2 or TRBV6-3 and TRBJ2-3; D remains ambiguous. Germline V gives CDR1 MNHEY, CDR2 SVGEGT. Trimming cost V 2 bases and J 2 bases, with 5 bases left between them. The CDR3 sequence is 13 residues long. In nucleotides, the CDR3 is TGTGCCAGCAGTTACAGGGACACAGATACGCAGTATTTT. This codes for CASSYRDTDTQYF.